This is a list of T cell receptor beta chains from one sample in a study of T cells in localized non-small cell lung cancer. Sequencing used immunoSEQ multiplex PCR; TCRdb keeps in-frame clones, though not all of them. The sample carries around 100,000 clones, approximately 88% recorded once. Source: peripheral blood, taken before any cancer treatment. The source of these receptors is a man aged 35-69 years with stage I squamous cell lung carcinoma. Each CDR3 is given with its conserved first and last residue. D genes are given only for firm matches. Only some rows state a clone size, as once, few, many or a class for expanded clones.

abundance: -; v_gene: TRBV6-5; j_gene: TRBJ2-7; d_gene: -; CDR3aa: CATSDTYEQYF; CDR3nt: TGTGCCACCTCGGATACCTACGAGCAGTACTTC
abundance: few; v_gene: TRBV7-6; j_gene: TRBJ2-1; d_gene: TRBD1; CDR3aa: CASSLSTGDREQFF; CDR3nt: TGTGCCAGCAGCTTGTCCACAGGGGACCGCGAGCAGTTCTTC
abundance: few; v_gene: TRBV19; j_gene: TRBJ2-2; d_gene: -; CDR3aa: CASNSGYTGELFF; CDR3nt: TGTGCCAGTAATAGCGGTTACACCGGGGAGCTGTTTTTT
abundance: -; v_gene: TRBV6-5; j_gene: TRBJ2-7; d_gene: -; CDR3aa: CAGRTTYEQYF; CDR3nt: TGTGCCGGCAGAACTACCTACGAGCAGTACTTC
abundance: -; v_gene: TRBV25-1; j_gene: TRBJ1-1; d_gene: -; CDR3aa: CASSEWGRANTEAFF; CDR3nt: TGTGCCAGCAGTGAATGGGGACGCGCGAACACTGAAGCTTTCTTT
abundance: few; v_gene: TRBV15; j_gene: TRBJ1-5; d_gene: TRBD1; CDR3aa: CATSRAAGQSNQPQHF; CDR3nt: TGTGCCACCAGCAGAGCCGCGGGACAGAGCAATCAGCCCCAGCATTTT
abundance: -; v_gene: TRBV4-3; j_gene: TRBJ1-3; d_gene: -; CDR3aa: CASSQLAGNTIYF; CDR3nt: TGCGCCAGCAGCCAACTAGCTGGAAACACCATATATTTT
abundance: -; v_gene: TRBV29-1; j_gene: TRBJ1-1; d_gene: -; CDR3aa: CSVEGLLNTEAFF; CDR3nt: TGCAGCGTTGAAGGACTCCTGAACACTGAAGCTTTCTTT
abundance: -; v_gene: TRBV2; j_gene: TRBJ1-5; d_gene: -; CDR3aa: CASSDRTTSNQPQHF; CDR3nt: TGTGCCAGCAGTGATAGGACCACTAGCAATCAGCCCCAGCATTTT
abundance: -; v_gene: TRBV5-6; j_gene: TRBJ2-2; d_gene: -; CDR3aa: CASSSSRGNTGELFF; CDR3nt: TGTGCCAGCAGCTCGTCCAGGGGAAATACCGGGGAGCTGTTTTTT
abundance: -; v_gene: TRBV5-1; j_gene: TRBJ1-6; d_gene: -; CDR3aa: CASRDRLSSYNSPLHF; CDR3nt: TGCGCCAGCAGGGACAGACTTAGCTCCTATAATTCACCCCTCCACTTT
abundance: -; v_gene: TRBV10-3; j_gene: TRBJ2-5; d_gene: -; CDR3aa: CAISEEDTQETQYF; CDR3nt: TGTGCCATCAGTGAGGAGGACACTCAAGAGACCCAGTACTTC
abundance: -; v_gene: TRBV5-1; j_gene: TRBJ2-5; d_gene: TRBD1; CDR3aa: CASTWDSQETQYF; CDR3nt: TGCGCCAGCACGTGGGACAGCCAAGAGACCCAGTACTTC
abundance: -; v_gene: TRBV6-6; j_gene: TRBJ1-4; d_gene: -; CDR3aa: CASRDYQTNEKLFF; CDR3nt: TGTGCCAGCAGGGACTACCAAACTAATGAAAAACTGTTTTTT
abundance: -; v_gene: TRBV19; j_gene: TRBJ2-2; d_gene: -; CDR3aa: CASSTPRGGGLAGELFF; CDR3nt: TGTGCCAGTAGTACTCCCCGAGGGGGGGGGCTAGCCGGGGAGCTGTTTTTT
abundance: -; v_gene: TRBV5-5; j_gene: TRBJ1-4; d_gene: -; CDR3aa: CASSLRGRTTGEEKLFF; CDR3nt: TGTGCCAGCAGCTTAAGGGGACGGACTACTGGCGAGGAAAAACTGTTTTTT
abundance: -; v_gene: TRBV5-1; j_gene: TRBJ2-7; d_gene: -; CDR3aa: CASSPLGSTPYEQYF; CDR3nt: TGCGCCAGCAGCCCCCTTGGCAGCACCCCCTACGAGCAGTACTTC
abundance: -; v_gene: TRBV29-1; j_gene: TRBJ1-2; d_gene: TRBD1; CDR3aa: CSVDRTGVGYTF; CDR3nt: TGCAGCGTTGACCGGACAGGGGTAGGCTACACCTTC
abundance: -; v_gene: TRBV18; j_gene: TRBJ1-2; d_gene: TRBD1; CDR3aa: CASSLQRQGTVYGYTF; CDR3nt: TGTGCCAGCTCACTGCAGAGACAGGGGACGGTCTATGGCTACACCTTC
abundance: -; v_gene: TRBV7-9; j_gene: TRBJ2-7; d_gene: -; CDR3aa: CASSLDRKSGEQYF; CDR3nt: TGTGCCAGCAGCTTAGACAGAAAGAGTGGCGAGCAGTACTTC
abundance: -; v_gene: TRBV2; j_gene: TRBJ1-1; d_gene: -; CDR3aa: CASMGKRDTEAFF; CDR3nt: TGTGCCAGCATGGGTAAGAGGGACACTGAAGCTTTCTTT
abundance: once; v_gene: TRBV6-1; j_gene: TRBJ1-6; d_gene: -; CDR3aa: CASTTTGFDRSPLHF; CDR3nt: TGTGCCAGCACAACTACAGGGTTTGATCGATCACCCCTCCACTTT
abundance: -; v_gene: TRBV5-1; j_gene: TRBJ2-3; d_gene: TRBD2; CDR3aa: CASSPGGRGGGSTDTQYF; CDR3nt: TGCGCCAGCAGCCCCGGAGGCCGGGGGGGCGGGTCCACAGATACGCAGTATTTT
abundance: -; v_gene: TRBV5-1; j_gene: TRBJ2-1; d_gene: TRBD2; CDR3aa: CASSLVRTSGPSSYNEQFF; CDR3nt: TGCGCCAGCAGCTTGGTACGGACTAGCGGCCCCAGCTCCTACAATGAGCAGTTCTTC
abundance: -; v_gene: TRBV4-2; j_gene: TRBJ1-2; d_gene: TRBD1; CDR3aa: CASSRQAGQANQYYGYTF; CDR3nt: TGTGCCAGCAGCCGACAGGCGGGACAGGCGAACCAGTACTATGGCTACACCTTC
abundance: few; v_gene: TRBV7-8; j_gene: TRBJ1-2; d_gene: -; CDR3aa: CACTTRDYGYTF; CDR3nt: TGTGCCTGCACGACGCGGGACTATGGCTACACCTTC
abundance: -; v_gene: TRBV5-1; j_gene: TRBJ1-2; d_gene: TRBD1; CDR3aa: CASSPSTGGNRGYTF; CDR3nt: TGCGCCAGCAGCCCTTCAACAGGGGGCAATCGTGGCTACACCTTC
abundance: -; v_gene: TRBV10-3; j_gene: TRBJ1-1; d_gene: -; CDR3aa: CAISEWAQPNTEAFF; CDR3nt: TGTGCCATCAGTGAGTGGGCACAGCCTAACACTGAAGCTTTCTTT
abundance: -; v_gene: TRBV30; j_gene: TRBJ2-1; d_gene: TRBD2; CDR3aa: CAWKKAGVPPYEQFF; CDR3nt: TGTGCCTGGAAGAAGGCGGGGGTGCCCCCCTATGAGCAGTTCTTC
abundance: -; v_gene: TRBV6-1; j_gene: TRBJ1-6; d_gene: -; CDR3aa: CASSEARKQGRSPLHF; CDR3nt: TGTGCCAGCAGTGAAGCGCGGAAACAGGGTCGTTCACCCCTCCACTTT
abundance: -; v_gene: TRBV19; j_gene: TRBJ2-1; d_gene: -; CDR3aa: CASSSTGIPPDNEQFF; CDR3nt: TGTGCCAGTAGTTCTACAGGGATCCCCCCTGACAATGAGCAGTTCTTC
abundance: -; v_gene: TRBV6-1; j_gene: TRBJ1-3; d_gene: -; CDR3aa: CASGHAGSGNTIYF; CDR3nt: TGTGCCAGCGGACACGCAGGCTCTGGAAACACCATATATTTT
abundance: -; v_gene: TRBV11-2; j_gene: TRBJ2-5; d_gene: -; CDR3aa: CASSWKDSPQVTQYF; CDR3nt: TGTGCCAGCAGCTGGAAGGATTCCCCCCAGGTGACCCAGTACTTC
abundance: -; v_gene: TRBV2; j_gene: TRBJ2-3; d_gene: TRBD2; CDR3aa: CASKEVAGTSTDTQYF; CDR3nt: TGTGCCAGCAAAGAAGTAGCGGGGACTAGCACAGATACGCAGTATTTT
abundance: -; v_gene: TRBV2; j_gene: TRBJ1-2; d_gene: -; CDR3aa: CAGNREGGYGYTF; CDR3nt: TGTGCCGGCAACAGGGAGGGGGGCTATGGCTACACCTTC
abundance: -; v_gene: TRBV27; j_gene: TRBJ1-2; d_gene: TRBD1; CDR3aa: CASSPITGTGATYGYTF; CDR3nt: TGTGCCAGCAGTCCGATAACCGGGACAGGGGCTACCTATGGCTACACCTTC
abundance: -; v_gene: TRBV5-1; j_gene: TRBJ2-3; d_gene: -; CDR3aa: CASSLVGGRSDTQYF; CDR3nt: TGCGCCAGCAGCTTGGTGGGGGGGCGATCAGATACGCAGTATTTT
abundance: -; v_gene: TRBV29-1; j_gene: TRBJ1-2; d_gene: TRBD1; CDR3aa: CSGELKTGGLGGYTF; CDR3nt: TGCAGCGGGGAGTTAAAAACAGGGGGCCTTGGTGGCTACACCTTC
abundance: -; v_gene: TRBV5-4; j_gene: TRBJ2-7; d_gene: -; CDR3aa: CASSLVKGNSYEQYF; CDR3nt: TGTGCCAGCAGCTTGGTGAAGGGAAATTCCTACGAGCAGTACTTC
abundance: -; v_gene: TRBV29-1; j_gene: TRBJ2-1; d_gene: TRBD2; CDR3aa: CSVSGRVSGGDNEQFF; CDR3nt: TGCAGCGTCTCCGGTCGGGTAAGCGGGGGTGACAATGAGCAGTTCTTC
abundance: -; v_gene: TRBV28; j_gene: TRBJ2-6; d_gene: TRBD2; CDR3aa: CASSLRLAGSSGANVLTF; CDR3nt: TGTGCCAGCAGTTTAAGACTAGCGGGGAGCTCTGGGGCCAACGTCCTGACTTTC
abundance: -; v_gene: TRBV18; j_gene: TRBJ2-1; d_gene: -; CDR3aa: CASSSGNTYNEQFF; CDR3nt: TGTGCCAGCTCATCCGGGAATACCTACAATGAGCAGTTCTTC
abundance: -; v_gene: TRBV6-6; j_gene: TRBJ1-5; d_gene: TRBD1; CDR3aa: CASSQFGTGGGQPQHF; CDR3nt: TGTGCCAGCAGCCAATTCGGGACAGGAGGCGGTCAGCCCCAGCATTTT
abundance: once; v_gene: TRBV15; j_gene: TRBJ1-6; d_gene: -; CDR3aa: CATSSTADSSPLHF; CDR3nt: TGTGCCACCAGCAGCACAGCTGACTCTTCACCCCTCCACTTT
abundance: -; v_gene: TRBV19; j_gene: TRBJ1-2; d_gene: TRBD1; CDR3aa: CASTIGGQAINYGYTF; CDR3nt: TGTGCCAGTACAATTGGCGGACAGGCTATTAACTATGGCTACACCTTC
abundance: -; v_gene: TRBV29-1; j_gene: TRBJ1-5; d_gene: TRBD1; CDR3aa: CSVAGQGEPQHF; CDR3nt: TGCAGCGTTGCGGGACAGGGCGAGCCCCAGCATTTT
abundance: -; v_gene: TRBV7-3; j_gene: TRBJ1-5; d_gene: TRBD1; CDR3aa: CARGQGEGSHSNQPQHF; CDR3nt: TGTGCCAGAGGACAGGGTGAGGGGAGTCATAGCAATCAGCCCCAGCATTTT
abundance: once; v_gene: TRBV6-6; j_gene: TRBJ2-3; d_gene: -; CDR3aa: CASSYGGQDTQYF; CDR3nt: TGTGCCAGCAGTTATGGAGGTCAAGATACGCAGTATTTT
abundance: once; v_gene: TRBV29-1; j_gene: TRBJ1-2; d_gene: -; CDR3aa: CSVVRGYDGYTF; CDR3nt: TGCAGCGTTGTTCGCGGGTATGATGGCTACACCTTC